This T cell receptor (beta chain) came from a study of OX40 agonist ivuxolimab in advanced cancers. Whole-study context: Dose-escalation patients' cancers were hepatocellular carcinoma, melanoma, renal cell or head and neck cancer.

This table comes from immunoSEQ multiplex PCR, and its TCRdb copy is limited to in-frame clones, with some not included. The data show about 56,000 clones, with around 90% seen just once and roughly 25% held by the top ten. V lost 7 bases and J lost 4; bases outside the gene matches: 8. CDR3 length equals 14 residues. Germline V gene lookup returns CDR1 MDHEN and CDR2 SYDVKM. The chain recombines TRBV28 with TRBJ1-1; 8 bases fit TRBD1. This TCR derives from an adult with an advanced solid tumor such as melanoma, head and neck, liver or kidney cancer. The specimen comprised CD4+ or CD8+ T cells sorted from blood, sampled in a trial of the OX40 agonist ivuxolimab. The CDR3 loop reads CASTPTGDSTEAFF. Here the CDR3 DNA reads TGTGCCAGCACTCCGACAGGGGACTCCACTGAAGCTTTCTTT.